This record concerns one T cell receptor beta chain sequence. TCRdb itself ran the multiplex PCR reads through MiXCR, one entry per CDR3 protein. The table has around 230,000 distinct CDR3 sequences, 30% to 35% seen once. V dropped 3 bases and J dropped 8 bases, with 7 bases sitting between them. CDR1 and CDR2 from the germline V gene are LNHNV and YYDKDF (reference sequence). This CDR3 contains 12 residues. The lymph nodes were axillary draining lymph nodes from breast cancer patients. The data originate from a study of breast tumors, draining lymph nodes, adjacent tissues. This receptor was obtained from a female donor with breast cancer. Some clones in this sample may be carry-over from other donors' samples. The chain recombines TRBV15 with TRBJ1-4, with unresolved D. The sample was axillary lymph node tissue. CDR3 sequence: CATSRVEEKLFF. For the CDR3, the DNA is TGTGCCACCAGCAGGGTCGAGGAAAAACTGTTTTTT.